The T cell receptor (beta chain) under discussion was sequenced for a study of blood T cell repertoires in COVID-19 (TCRdb year 2020). In terms of the full investigation: Samples from collaborators originated in the United States, Italy and Spain and spanned both the acute and convalescent phases of COVID-19. The dataset comprised deeply sampled blood TCRbeta repertoires from subjects exposed to, actively infected with, or recovered from COVID-19. Where HLA class I and class II types were available, the types were taken from metadata supplied by the sample provider, not from assay-based typing. The repertoires were released in a freely available public database meant as a resource for research on the immune response to SARS-CoV-2. A de-identified subject ID, COVID-19 status, age in years and sex were almost always included in the sample metadata. The prospective study material was composed of cDNA or gDNA derived from T cells, B-cell-depleted T cells, or PBMCs. Samples were obtained from the ongoing ImmuneRACE study (first 160 participants) and from about 1,300 subjects provided by 6 global collaborators. Broader findings and caveats from the paper: How much clinical and demographic metadata was included differed by source and by participant, and the metadata was provided uncurated.

Concerning this clone: What this receptor recognizes is not known. No base quality values were provided; no much bigger clone lies one nucleotide off.

From the cysteine up to the phenylalanine, the CDR3 has a length of 13 residues. The kept DNA is CDR3 alone, 39 bases in frame from the first base. The junction carries 13 bases between V and J, which are trimmed by 6 bases and 4 bases respectively. In the germline V gene, CDR1 corresponds to MGHDK and CDR2 to SYGVNS. TCRbeta CDR3 regions were amplified from genomic DNA by means of the immunoSEQ Assay, a bias-controlled multiplex PCR. As for the original processing: Within the assay, amplification of reference gene primers was used to estimate how many nucleated cells each sample contained. To quantify the absolute abundance of each unique TCRbeta CDR3 rearrangement, sequence reads were collapsed and filtered. Productive Simpson clonality was computed per sample as the square root of Simpson's diversity index over productive rearrangements. Drawn from immuneACCESS, this table holds only the in-frame rearrangements with V and J called that TCRdb kept. Clones are partly lost; checked studies trace under half to an unresolved V gene and leave the rest unexplained. V and J calls and clone size are as listed in that table; D and trimming were resolved from the DNA. Counted in this sample were approximately 140,000 clones; around four fifths of them appeared once. Clones ranked in the top ten supply roughly 2.9% of the sample.

Whole blood was collected in K2EDTA tubes by collaborating institutions according to the institutions' own protocols. For TCRbeta analysis, collaborator samples were shipped as frozen whole blood, as isolated PBMCs, or as DNA extracted from either sample type. The specimen sequenced was peripheral blood. Recombination linked TRBV25-1 to TRBJ2-7; the best D guess is TRBD2, with 6 bases matching. The sequence derives from a woman between 40 and 55 years old with active or convalescent COVID-19. The nucleotides read TGTGCCAGCAGCCACCCGGGACTGTACGAGCAGTACTTC. Translated, it gives CASSHPGLYEQYF.